This T cell receptor beta chain was recorded in a study of OX40 agonist ivuxolimab in advanced cancers. From germline, CDR1 is SGHNT and CDR2 YYREEE (reference sequence). The CDR3 runs to 15 residues. J gave up 3 bases and V 4 bases, and 8 bases lay outside the gene matches. This table comes from immunoSEQ multiplex PCR, and its TCRdb copy is limited to in-frame clones, with some not included. The sample consists of roughly 92,000 clones, around 90% of them appearing once. The TCR was taken from an adult with an advanced solid tumor such as melanoma, head and neck, liver or kidney cancer. V is TRBV5-4 and J is TRBJ1-2, with 8 bases identical to TRBD1. The sequencing used CD4+ or CD8+ T cells sorted from blood, collected in a trial of the OX40 agonist ivuxolimab. CDR3 region: CASSTPSGGYYGYTF. CDR3 bases: TGTGCCAGCAGCACACCATCAGGGGGCTACTATGGCTACACCTTC.